This T cell receptor (beta chain) was captured by sequencing in a study of blood T cell repertoires in COVID-19. Seattle enrolled patients during active infection and tracked them longitudinally. TCRdb's table, derived via immunoSEQ multiplex PCR, lists solely in-frame clones and lacks some. This table has 390,000 or so clones, around 89% appearing once. There are 18 residues in the CDR3. In germline, CDR1 is LGHNT, CDR2 FRNRAP. The J segment lost 5 bases and the V segment lost 4 bases, leaving 8 bases of the junction unmatched. The chain is built from TRBV12-5 and TRBJ2-1; 16 positions match TRBD2. This TCR derives from a woman aged 25 to 39 with COVID-19, enrolled during active disease. The material sequenced was peripheral blood. CDR3 sequence (DNA): TGTGCTAGTGGTTCGCCGGGACTAGCGGGAGGGCGTCACAATGAGCAGTTCTTC. It translates to CASGSPGLAGGRHNEQFF.